Below, 26 T cell receptor beta chains from the same sample are listed, as sequenced in a study of Ad26.COV2.S vaccination and SARS-CoV-2 variants. Treatment in this sample: about 20 received Ad26.COV2.S at low or high dose, single or two shots; about 5 received placebo; per-sample allocation not given. Material that was analyzed had been drawn on day 63 after the first vaccine or placebo injection. TCRdb keeps only in-frame clones here, not all; method: immunoSEQ multiplex PCR. The profile covers roughly 380,000 clones, with 85% appearing a single time and around 3% taken by the ten largest. Material: peripheral blood, obtained in a trial of Ad26.COV2.S vaccine versus placebo. The receptors were sampled from a person aged 18-60 years who received the Ad26.COV2.S COVID-19 vaccine or a placebo.

This chain joins TRBV7-9 and TRBJ1-2; 8 nucleotides match TRBD1. This CDR3 contains 16 residues. V trimming: 1 base; J trimming: 4 bases; junction bases outside the gene matches: 8. In germline, CDR1 is SEHNR, CDR2 FQNEAQ (reference sequence). The chain's CDR3 is CASSLDLGQGTYGYTF. The CDR3 bases are TGTGCCAGCAGCTTAGACCTAGGACAGGGCACCTATGGCTACACCTTC.

This clone was seen a single time. The V gene is TRBV6-5, the J gene TRBJ2-2; D is undetermined. Germline V gene sequence: CDR1 MNHEY, CDR2 SVGAGI. The ends were cut back, 2 bases at V and 7 bases at J, with 8 bases in the middle. The CDR3 contains 13 residues. CDR3 DNA: TGTGCCAGCAGTTACGGTGTGATCGGGGAGCTGTTTTTT. Its protein product is CASSYGVIGELFF.

J is TRBJ2-1 and V is TRBV15, with 9 bases lining up with TRBD1. The CDR3 sequence is 15 residues long. V lost 8 bases, J lost 4 bases, and 9 bases stayed unmatched. The germline V gene has CDR1 LNHNV and CDR2 YYDKDF (reference sequence). Here the CDR3 DNA reads TGTGCCACCCAGCCCCGGGACAGGGTTTACAATGAGCAGTTCTTC. It codes for CATQPRDRVYNEQFF. Drawing the rest from reference TRBV15 and TRBJ2-1, the complete variable domain is DAMVIQNPRYQVTQFGKPVTLSCSQTLNHNVMYWYQQKSSQAPKLLFHYYDKDFNNEADTPDNFQSRRPNTSFCFLDIRSPGLGDTAMYLCATQPRDRVYNEQFFGPGTRLTVL.

This clone showed up just once. The CDR3 spells CASSQDWYEAENIQYF. CDR3 DNA sequence: TGTGCCAGCAGCCAAGATTGGTATGAGGCAGAAAACATTCAGTACTTC. This rearrangement joins TRBV3-1 (or the pseudogene TRBV3-2) to TRBJ2-4, with D unclear. The ends were cut back, 0 bases at V and 5 bases at J, with 14 bases in the middle. Per the germline V gene, CDR1 is LGHDT and CDR2 is YNNKEL (reference sequence). CDR3 length: 16 residues.

This chain joins TRBV10-3 and TRBJ1-5; D is possibly TRBD1 (6 bases). CDR1 is ENHRY, CDR2 SYGVKD, per germline. The V and J ends lost 3 bases and 5 bases respectively, with 20 bases between them. The CDR3 has 17 residues. The CDR3 loop is CAISDSPQGRSYQPQHF. The DNA of the CDR3 is TGTGCCATCAGTGACTCTCCACAGGGTCGATCCTATCAGCCCCAGCATTTT.

V gene TRBV4-1 combines with J gene TRBJ1-4, with 9 bases that match TRBD1. The CDR3 extends over 15 amino acids. The V gene end was trimmed by 0 bases and the J gene end by 7 bases; junction bases not matched to a gene: 3. Germline assignment: CDR1 MGHRA and CDR2 YSYEKL. In DNA form, the CDR3 reads TGCGCCAGCAGCCAAGAGACAGGGGGGGCTGAAAAACTGTTTTTT. This codes for CASSQETGGAEKLFF.

This clone appeared once. The chain employs TRBV30 and TRBJ2-1; 12 nucleotides line up with TRBD2. Trimming took 1 base from V and 0 from J; bases not matched to a gene: 1. Germline-derived CDR1 and CDR2 are GTSNPN and SVGIG (reference sequence). The CDR3 runs to 16 residues. The CDR3 bases are TGTGCCTGGAGTGAGACTAGCGGGAGCTCCTACAATGAGCAGTTCTTC. Its protein is CAWSETSGSSYNEQFF.

The J gene is TRBJ2-2, the V gene TRBV27; D unclear. This CDR3 region has 13 residues. Germline V gives CDR1 MNHEY, CDR2 SMNVEV (reference sequence). The V and J ends lost 7 bases and 8 bases respectively, with 14 bases between them. The CDR3 DNA sequence: TGTGCCAGCACCCAGGAAATGGGGGGGGAGCTGTTTTTT. As protein: CASTQEMGGELFF.

The chain couples TRBV28 to TRBJ2-7, with D possibly called TRBD1 or TRBD2 (5 bases each). Germline loops: CDR1 MDHEN, CDR2 SYDVKM. The V end lost 5 bases, the J end lost 5 bases, and 16 bases lay between the germline ends. This CDR3 has 14 residues. CDR3 sequence (DNA): TGTGCCAGCAGTATACTCCGGGACCATGACGAGCAGTACTTC. Translated, it gives CASSILRDHDEQYF.

This chain connects TRBV19 to TRBJ2-1; possible D gene TRBD1, 6 bases. There are 14 residues in the CDR3. Germline CDR1 LNHDA, CDR2 SQIVND (reference sequence). Trimming shortened V by 6 bases and J by 0 bases, and 9 bases separated the two germline ends. CDR3 amino acids: CASSPRGSYNEQFF. The CDR3 nucleotides are TGTGCCAGTAGCCCCAGGGGCTCCTACAATGAGCAGTTCTTC.

The gene calls are TRBV5-4 and TRBJ2-1, with D possibly TRBD2 on 5 matching bases. The V and J ends lost 3 bases and 8 bases respectively, with 12 bases between them. CDR1 and CDR2 from the germline V gene are SGHNT and YYREEE (reference sequence). This CDR3 region has 13 residues. The CDR3 spells CASSSLGGHEQFF. CDR3 coding DNA: TGTGCCAGCAGCTCCCTAGGAGGTCATGAGCAGTTCTTC.

J is TRBJ2-5 and V is TRBV9; D unresolved. CDR1 is SGDLS, CDR2 YYNGEE, per germline. V dropped 0 bases and J dropped 5 bases, with 8 bases sitting between them. The CDR3 is 13 amino acids. The CDR3 DNA reads as TGTGCCAGCAGCGTAGTGGGATCCGAGACCCAGTACTTC. It specifies CASSVVGSETQYF. Drawing the rest from reference TRBV9 and TRBJ2-5, the complete variable domain is DSGVTQTPKHLITATGQRVTLRCSPRSGDLSVYWYQQSLDQGLQFLIQYYNGEERAKGNILERFSAQQFPDLHSELNLSSLELGDSALYFCASSVVGSETQYFGPGTRLLVL.

This chain uses TRBV14 with TRBJ2-1; D possibly corresponds to TRBD2 (5 bases). The CDR3 loop spans 16 amino acids. CDR1 is SGHDN, CDR2 FVKESK, per germline. V lost 2 bases and J lost 5, with 16 bases in between. CDR3 amino acids: CASSQLRGHLNNEQFF. CDR3 nucleotides: TGTGCCAGCAGCCAATTAAGAGGGCACCTAAACAATGAGCAGTTCTTC.

This clone was picked up one time. The chain links TRBV11-2 to TRBJ2-7; possible D gene TRBD1, 6 bases. CDR1 is SGHAT and CDR2 is FQNNGV in the germline V gene. The CDR3 spans 15 residues. V dropped 3 bases and J dropped 4 bases, with 16 bases sitting between them. The CDR3 region has the DNA TGTGCCAGCAGCTTCGATGGACAGACCTATTACGAGCAGTACTTC. Protein: CASSFDGQTYYEQYF.

V is TRBV6-2 or TRBV6-3 and J is TRBJ2-7, with no clear D. With 1 base removed from V and 4 bases from J, the gap between germline ends came to 5 bases. This CDR3 spans 12 amino acids. Per the germline V gene, CDR1 is MNHEY and CDR2 is SVGEGT. As DNA, the CDR3 is TGTGCCAGCAGTTACTGGGGATACGAGCAGTACTTC. Residues: CASSYWGYEQYF.

This clone was observed once. The V and J genes are TRBV4-3 and TRBJ2-1, with 12 bases lining up with TRBD2. The CDR3 spans 16 residues. The germline CDR1 and CDR2 sequences are LGHNA and YSLEER. Trimming took 1 base from V and 6 from J; bases not matched to a gene: 4. CDR3 residues: CASSQGTSGALNEQFF. CDR3 in DNA: TGCGCCAGCAGCCAAGGGACTAGCGGGGCCCTCAATGAGCAGTTCTTC.

This sequence joins TRBV27 and TRBJ1-1; D remains unclear. The CDR3 consists of 14 residues. V was shortened by 3 bases and J by 1 base, with 9 bases between the two germline ends. CDR1 is MNHEY, CDR2 SMNVEV, per germline (reference sequence). The CDR3 coding sequence is TGTGCCAGCAGTTTGAGCGGTGGGAACACTGAAGCTTTCTTT. Protein: CASSLSGGNTEAFF.

The chain joins TRBV12-3 or TRBV12-4 to TRBJ1-2; D may be TRBD1 (5 bases). The CDR3 sequence is 13 residues long. Trimming took off 7 bases at V and 2 bases at J, with 11 bases between the two ends. In DNA, the CDR3 is TGTGCCAGCACCCGGCAGGGAAACTATGGCTACACCTTC. Amino acid sequence: CASTRQGNYGYTF.

This rearrangement joins TRBV6-2 or TRBV6-3 to TRBJ2-6; D is undetermined. The CDR3 has 15 residues. V gave up 3 bases and J gave up 1 base, with 7 bases separating them. The germline V gene has CDR1 MNHEY and CDR2 SVGEGT. The CDR3 DNA follows: TGTGCCAGCAGTTATCCCGAATCTGGGGCCAACGTCCTGACTTTC. Translated, it gives CASSYPESGANVLTF.

A single count supports this clone. This chain links TRBV12-3 or TRBV12-4 with TRBJ1-1; D gene ambiguous. The CDR3 totals 13 residues. V dropped 7 bases and J dropped 1 base, with 10 bases sitting between them. CDR3 coding DNA: TGTGCCAGCACAGACCTGCAGAACACTGAAGCTTTCTTT. Protein sequence: CASTDLQNTEAFF.

This rearrangement joins TRBV6-2 or TRBV6-3 to TRBJ2-1; possibly TRBD1 for D (6 bases). V shed 6 bases and J shed 1 base, with 10 bases lying between them. This CDR3 spans 14 amino acids. CDR1 and CDR2 from the germline V gene are MNHEY and SVGEGT. This CDR3 reads CASSDRWSYNEQFF. CDR3 nucleotide sequence: TGTGCCAGCAGCGACAGGTGGTCCTACAATGAGCAGTTCTTC.

The chain is built from TRBV5-1 and TRBJ2-1, with 7 bases that match TRBD2. The length of the CDR3 is 17 residues. CDR1 and CDR2 from the germline V gene are SGHRS and YFSETQ. V trimming: 4 bases; J trimming: 7 bases; junction bases outside the gene matches: 17. CDR3 coding DNA: TGCGCCAGCAGCCCCAACCGCAGCGGGAACCGGGTTAATGAGCAGTTCTTC. It is translated as CASSPNRSGNRVNEQFF.

J is TRBJ2-7 and V is TRBV6-2 or TRBV6-3; 11 bases are a match to TRBD1. The CDR3 extends over 15 amino acids. Germline V gene lookup returns CDR1 MNHEY and CDR2 SVGEGT. The V segment lost 4 bases and the J segment 3 bases; nucleotides outside the gene matches: 5. CDR3 loop: CASSSFGTGGYEQYF. In DNA, the CDR3 is TGTGCCAGCAGTTCCTTTGGGACAGGGGGCTACGAGCAGTACTTC.

The V call is TRBV4-3, the J call TRBJ2-7; 8 bases fit TRBD2. CDR3 length: 14 amino acids. From germline, CDR1 is LGHNA and CDR2 YSLEER. The junction had 9 bases not matched to a gene; V was cut back by 5 bases and J by 6 bases. DNA for the CDR3: TGCGCCAGCAGCGAAGCCGGCGGGAGGAGCGAGCAGTACTTC. Translation: CASSEAGGRSEQYF.

CDR3 in amino acids: CAIKPDRASTDTQYF. CDR3 nucleotide sequence: TGTGCCATCAAACCGGACAGGGCTAGCACAGATACGCAGTATTTT. The chain has TRBV10-3 and TRBJ2-3, with 8 bases identical to TRBD1. V trimming: 7 bases; J trimming: 0 bases; junction bases outside the gene matches: 6. Germline V gives CDR1 ENHRY, CDR2 SYGVKD. The CDR3 is 15 residues long.

This clone was detected once. The chain carries TRBV7-9 and TRBJ2-7; 7 bases match TRBD1. The CDR3 is made up of 15 amino acids. Per the germline V gene, CDR1 is SEHNR and CDR2 is FQNEAQ (reference sequence). J was trimmed by 3 bases and V by 7 bases; bases with no gene match: 12. The CDR3 sequence is CASTSWTGDHYEQYF. The CDR3 nucleotides are TGTGCCAGCACCAGCTGGACAGGCGATCACTACGAGCAGTACTTC.